This T cell receptor (beta chain) was obtained from a study of patients and donors after allogeneic stem cell transplantation. TCRdb reprocessed the RT-PCR reads via MiXCR and lists one record per CDR3 protein. The sample holds approximately 430,000 distinct CDR3 sequences; roughly 16% are singletons and the top ten take roughly 7.2%. This clonotype was observed a handful of times. The TCR originated in a human donor who was either an allogeneic HSCT recipient or a stem cell or donor lymphocyte infusion donor (not recorded which). It is not recorded whose cells these are; they may come from a transplant donor. The sequenced material came from blood, either unsorted or a sorted T cell fraction (not recorded which).

The CDR3 DNA reads as TGTGCCAGCAGTAAGACAGAGAACTATGGCTACACCTTC. Amino acid sequence: CASSKTENYGYTF. The rearrangement links TRBV25-1 to TRBJ1-2; D perhaps matches TRBD1 (5 bases). The V gene's germline CDR1 is MGHDK and CDR2 SYGVNS. V lost 5 bases and J lost 2, with 9 bases in between. The CDR3 runs 13 residues.